These T cell receptor beta chains were read from a single sample in a study of immune evolution from preneoplasia to lung adenocarcinoma. Only in-frame clones appear in the TCRdb table, and some are missing; sequencing was by immunoSEQ multiplex PCR. The table has more than 25,000 clones, approximately 74% seen once; the top ten hold 5% to 7%. Sequenced input: FFPE invasive lung adenocarcinoma tissue. These receptors came from a person between 55 and 69 years old with invasive lung adenocarcinoma. Some clones in this sample may be carry-over from other donors' samples. The CDR3 runs from the conserved cysteine through the conserved F or W. D genes are given only for firm matches. Expanded clones get a size class; other rows say once, few or many, or leave the size out.

j_call clone_size v_call d_call cdr3_aa cdr3_nt
TRBJ2-2 . TRBV4-2 . CASSQEETGELFF TGTGCCAGCAGCCAAGAGGAAACCGGGGAGCTGTTTTTT
TRBJ1-5 once TRBV2 . CASSEIGNQPQHF TGTGCCAGCAGTGAAATTGGCAATCAGCCCCAGCATTTT
TRBJ2-3 once TRBV6-6 . CATISRDTQYF TGTGCCACCATTTCTAGAGACACGCAGTATTTT
TRBJ2-1 . TRBV7-2 . CASSPPRLSYNEQFF TGTGCCAGCAGCCCGCCTAGACTCTCCTACAATGAGCAGTTCTTC
TRBJ2-7 few TRBV7-2 . CASSLVSAGGEQYF TGTGCCAGCAGCTTAGTTTCAGCTGGGGGTGAGCAGTACTTC
TRBJ2-1 . TRBV15 . CATSRDTGYEQFF TGTGCCACCAGCAGAGATACCGGGTATGAGCAGTTCTTC
TRBJ1-3 . TRBV29-1 TRBD1 CSVAFSQGTGNTIYF TGCAGCGTTGCATTCTCACAGGGGACTGGAAACACCATATATTTT
TRBJ2-7 . TRBV7-9 TRBD2 CASSRGLAGGDEQYF TGTGCCAGCAGCCGCGGACTAGCGGGAGGAGACGAGCAGTACTTC
TRBJ2-3 . TRBV11-2 . CASSFGTAPEDTQYF TGTGCCAGCAGTTTTGGGACTGCTCCCGAAGATACGCAGTATTTT
TRBJ2-2 . TRBV5-1 TRBD2 CASSSGLAGTGELFF TGCGCTAGCAGCTCGGGACTAGCGGGGACCGGGGAGCTGTTTTTT
TRBJ2-3 . TRBV28 TRBD2 CASSSSTSGRGDFTDTQYF TGTGCCAGCAGTTCCTCGACTAGCGGGAGGGGGGATTTCACAGATACGCAGTATTTT
TRBJ2-2 . TRBV28 . CASSSGLDTGELFF TGTGCCAGCAGTTCGGGATTGGACACCGGGGAGCTGTTTTTT
TRBJ2-2 . TRBV5-1 . CASSFGSWTGTGELFF TGCGCCAGCAGCTTCGGCAGTTGGACGGGCACCGGGGAGCTGTTTTTT
TRBJ1-2 . TRBV9 TRBD1 CASSPTLGQPNYGYTF TGTGCCAGCAGTCCAACCTTGGGACAGCCCAACTATGGCTACACCTTC
TRBJ2-1 once TRBV9 TRBD2 CASSRSQAGGRISYNEQFF TGTGCCAGCAGCCGGTCCCAAGCGGGAGGGCGTATATCCTACAATGAGCAGTTCTTC
TRBJ2-5 . TRBV29-1 . CSVTGASSRETQYF TGCAGCGTAACCGGCGCGAGTTCTAGGGAGACCCAGTACTTC
TRBJ2-6 . TRBV27 . CASTPKIWGDSGANVLTF TGTGCCAGCACCCCCAAGATATGGGGGGACTCTGGGGCCAACGTCCTGACTTTC
TRBJ2-1 . TRBV5-1 TRBD2 CASSLVSGLSSYNEQFF TGCGCCAGCAGCTTAGTTAGCGGGTTAAGCTCCTACAATGAGCAGTTCTTC
TRBJ2-3 . TRBV9 TRBD2 CASSVAQLAGDTDTQYF TGTGCCAGCAGCGTAGCTCAGCTAGCGGGAGACACAGATACGCAGTATTTT
TRBJ1-3 . TRBV28 . CASSFLLSSGNTIYF TGTGCCAGCAGTTTTTTGCTGAGCTCTGGAAACACCATATATTTT
TRBJ2-3 once TRBV18 . CASSPQGTPTDTQYF TGTGCCAGCTCACCCCAGGGGACCCCCACAGATACGCAGTATTTT
TRBJ2-1 . TRBV5-5 TRBD1 CASSTQQGLAYNEQFF TGTGCCAGCAGCACCCAACAGGGGCTAGCCTACAATGAGCAGTTCTTC
TRBJ2-1 once TRBV19 TRBD2 CASSIQSSGRADEQFF TGTGCCAGTAGTATCCAGTCTAGCGGGAGGGCCGATGAGCAGTTCTTC
TRBJ1-2 . TRBV19 TRBD1 CASSTGGAAGYTF TGTGCCAGTAGTACAGGGGGCGCGGCGGGCTACACCTTC
TRBJ2-7 . TRBV11-3 . CASSSQDRRGYEQYF TGTGCCAGCAGTTCCCAGGACAGGAGGGGGTACGAGCAGTACTTC
TRBJ2-1 . TRBV7-2 . CASSLGVTRGNEQFF TGTGCCAGCAGCTTAGGGGTTACCCGGGGGAATGAGCAGTTCTTC
TRBJ2-7 once TRBV7-9 . CASSLGAVGYEQYF TGTGCCAGCAGCTTAGGGGCAGTAGGCTACGAGCAGTACTTC
TRBJ2-3 . TRBV2 TRBD2 CASAQPRASGLGTQYF TGTGCCAGCGCTCAACCTCGAGCTAGCGGGCTGGGCACGCAGTATTTT
TRBJ2-5 . TRBV4-1 . CASSQDSGGQKETQYF TGCGCCAGCAGCCAAGATTCCGGAGGGCAGAAAGAGACCCAGTACTTC
TRBJ2-6 . TRBV5-4 . CASSLGGGSSGANVLTF TGTGCCAGCAGCTTGGGAGGGGGAAGCTCTGGGGCCAACGTCCTGACTTTC
TRBJ2-1 . TRBV19 TRBD2 CASSSRLAGGLSYNEQFF TGTGCCAGTAGTTCCCGACTAGCGGGAGGGCTCTCCTACAATGAGCAGTTCTTC
TRBJ1-2 . TRBV7-2 TRBD1 CASSPGGGFGYTF TGTGCCAGCAGCCCAGGGGGCGGGTTCGGCTACACCTTC
TRBJ2-1 once TRBV10-1 . CASSESLSSSYNEQFF TGCGCCAGCAGTGAGTCCCTCTCCAGCTCCTACAATGAGCAGTTCTTC
TRBJ2-1 few TRBV7-8 TRBD2 CASSLSSGIYNEQFF TGTGCCAGCAGCTTATCTAGCGGGATCTACAATGAGCAGTTCTTC
TRBJ1-5 . TRBV27 . CASTSGNQPQHF TGTGCCAGCACGAGCGGCAATCAGCCCCAGCATTTT
TRBJ2-2 . TRBV11-2 . CASSSRPRGELFF TGTGCCAGCAGCTCCCGTCCCCGCGGGGAGCTGTTTTTT
TRBJ1-1 . TRBV9 TRBD1 CASKPGGGMNTEAFF TGTGCCAGCAAGCCAGGGGGGGGAATGAACACTGAAGCTTTCTTT
TRBJ2-2 few TRBV5-1 . CASSSAWGGELFF TGCGCCAGCAGCTCCGCGTGGGGCGGGGAGCTGTTTTTT
TRBJ2-1 once TRBV4-2 TRBD2 CASSRLEAGGHNEQFF TGTGCCAGCAGCCGCTTGGAAGCGGGAGGCCACAATGAGCAGTTCTTC
TRBJ2-7 . TRBV27 . CASSLSNKFEQYF TGTGCCAGCAGTTTATCGAACAAATTCGAGCAGTACTTC
TRBJ1-2 few TRBV29-1 . CSVDLRGGHGYTF TGCAGCGTTGACCTGAGGGGGGGGCATGGCTACACCTTC
TRBJ1-2 . TRBV27 . CASRQGNGMYGYTF TGTGCCAGCAGACAGGGAAATGGAATGTATGGCTACACCTTC
TRBJ2-4 . TRBV6-1 . CASSESLIGAKNIQYF TGTGCCAGCAGTGAATCTCTGATCGGGGCAAAAAACATTCAGTACTTC
TRBJ2-7 . TRBV10-3 . CAISVATGGDSEQYF TGTGCCATCAGCGTTGCCACAGGGGGGGACTCCGAGCAGTACTTC
TRBJ2-5 . TRBV7-2 TRBD1 CASSWGQGRQETQYF TGTGCCAGCAGCTGGGGACAGGGGCGGCAAGAGACCCAGTACTTC
TRBJ1-3 . TRBV30 . CAWKRSGNTIYF TGTGCCTGGAAGCGGTCTGGAAACACCATATATTTT
TRBJ1-3 few TRBV11-3 . CATATGSGNTIYF TGTGCCACCGCGACAGGCTCTGGAAACACCATATATTTT
TRBJ2-1 . TRBV9 TRBD2 CASSVSSAGGHNEQFF TGTGCCAGCAGCGTATCATCAGCGGGAGGCCACAATGAGCAGTTCTTC
TRBJ2-2 once TRBV5-8 . CASSLGKGTNTGELFF TGTGCCAGCAGCTTGGGAAAGGGAACGAACACCGGGGAGCTGTTTTTT
TRBJ2-2 . TRBV4-1 . CASSQALAQNTGELFF TGCGCCAGCAGCCAAGCTTTAGCGCAGAACACCGGGGAGCTGTTTTTT
TRBJ2-5 . TRBV18 . CASSPPETETQYF TGTGCCAGCTCACCACCCGAGACTGAGACCCAGTACTTC
TRBJ1-1 . TRBV18 . CASSPPGQAEAFF TGTGCCAGCTCACCACCGGGTCAGGCTGAAGCTTTCTTT
TRBJ2-3 . TRBV12-5 . CASGPPGAYSTDTQYF TGTGCTAGTGGACCCCCGGGAGCCTATAGCACAGATACGCAGTATTTT
TRBJ2-5 medium-sized TRBV7-8 . CASSLASGGLGILAQYF TGTGCCAGCAGCTTAGCGAGTGGAGGACTGGGGATCTTGGCCCAGTACTTC
TRBJ2-7 . TRBV5-1 TRBD1 CASSSAAGQGSEEQYF TGCGCCAGCAGCTCGGCGGCGGGACAGGGTTCTGAGGAGCAGTACTTC
TRBJ2-7 . TRBV27 . CASSPHRGGYEQYF TGTGCCAGCAGTCCCCACCGGGGCGGGTACGAGCAGTACTTC
TRBJ2-1 . TRBV5-1 . CASSILPGDYNEQFF TGCGCCAGCAGCATTCTTCCCGGGGACTACAATGAGCAGTTCTTC
TRBJ2-2 few TRBV5-5 . CASSLEWGSGELFF TGTGCCAGCAGCTTGGAGTGGGGTTCCGGGGAGCTGTTTTTT
TRBJ2-7 once TRBV11-2 . CASSLEGGPYHEQYF TGTGCCAGCAGCTTAGAGGGGGGACCCTACCACGAGCAGTACTTC